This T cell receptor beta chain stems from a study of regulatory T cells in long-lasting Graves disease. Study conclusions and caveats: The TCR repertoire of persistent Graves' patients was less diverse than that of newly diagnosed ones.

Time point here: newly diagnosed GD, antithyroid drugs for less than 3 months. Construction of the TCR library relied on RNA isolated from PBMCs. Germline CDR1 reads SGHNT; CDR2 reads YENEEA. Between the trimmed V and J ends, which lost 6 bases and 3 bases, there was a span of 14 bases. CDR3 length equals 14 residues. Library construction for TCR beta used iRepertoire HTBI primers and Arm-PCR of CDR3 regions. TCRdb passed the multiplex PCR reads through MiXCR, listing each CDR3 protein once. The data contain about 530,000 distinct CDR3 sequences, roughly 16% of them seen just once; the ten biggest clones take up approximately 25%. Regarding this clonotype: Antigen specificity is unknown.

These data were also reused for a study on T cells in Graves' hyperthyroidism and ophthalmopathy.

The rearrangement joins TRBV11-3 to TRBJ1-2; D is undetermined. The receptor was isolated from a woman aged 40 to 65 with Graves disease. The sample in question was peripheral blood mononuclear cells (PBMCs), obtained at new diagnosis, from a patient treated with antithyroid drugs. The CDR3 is CASSGLAPHYGYTF. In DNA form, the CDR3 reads TGTGCCAGCAGTGGTCTCGCCCCGCACTATGGCTACACCTTC. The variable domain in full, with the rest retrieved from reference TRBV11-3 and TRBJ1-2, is EAGVVQSPRYKIIEKKQPVAFWCNPISGHNTLYWYLQNLGQGPELLIRYENEEAVDDSQLPKDRFSAERLKGVDSTLKIQPAELGDSAVYLCASSGLAPHYGYTFGSGTRLTVV.